The 10 T cell receptor beta chains listed next were all sequenced from one sample in a study of shared clonotypes between healthy human individuals. Here immunoSEQ multiplex PCR was the method, and the copy in TCRdb shows in-frame clones only, minus some. In the table there are about 520,000 clones, 90% to 97% of which are singletons. Sequencing used naive CD4+ T cells sorted from blood. As for subset: CD45RA+ positively selected. These receptors originate from a woman in her thirties in good health.

A single count supports this clone. V and J are TRBV11-3 and TRBJ2-2; tentatively, D is TRBD1 or TRBD2 (5 bases each). Between the trimmed V and J ends, which lost 5 bases and 7 bases, there was a span of 17 bases. The CDR3 runs 15 residues. CDR1 and CDR2 (germline): SGHNT, YENEEA. The DNA for the CDR3 is TGTGCCAGCAGCCTCGGGACGCTAGATAACGGGGAGCTGTTTTTT. It encodes CASSLGTLDNGELFF.

The chain joins TRBV30 to TRBJ1-1; D gene ambiguous. V dropped 3 bases and J dropped 2 bases, with 10 bases sitting between them. The CDR3 runs 13 residues. The germline V gene encodes CDR1 GTSNPN and CDR2 SVGIG (reference sequence). CDR3 in DNA: TGTGCCTGGAGGCCCCCGATCAACACTGAAGCTTTCTTT. It is translated as CAWRPPINTEAFF.

CDR3 amino acids: CASSPGVAGLAYNEQFF. CDR3 in DNA: TGTGCCAGCTCACCAGGGGTGGCGGGCCTCGCCTACAATGAGCAGTTCTTC. The gene calls are TRBV18 and TRBJ2-1; possible D gene TRBD2, 5 bases. The CDR3 consists of 17 residues. CDR1 and CDR2 from the germline V gene are KGHSH and LQKENI. V was shortened by 2 bases and J by 2 bases, with 16 bases between the two germline ends.

This sequence joins TRBV30 and TRBJ1-5, with TRBD1 matching 7 bases. CDR1 and CDR2 (germline): GTSNPN, SVGIG (reference sequence). J lost 7 bases, V lost 1 base, and 7 bases had no gene match. CDR3 length: 14 residues. The CDR3 DNA is TGTGCCTGGAGTGGACAGGGATGGAACCAGCCCCAGCATTTT. Protein product: CAWSGQGWNQPQHF.

The chain has TRBV19 and TRBJ2-1; 15 positions agree with TRBD2. The CDR3 loop spans 19 amino acids. V lost 5 bases to trimming and J lost 7 bases; unmatched junction nucleotides: 15. The V gene's germline CDR1 is LNHDA and CDR2 SQIVND (reference sequence). As DNA, the CDR3 is TGTGCCAGTAGTCCCCAAGCCCCCGGACTAGCGGGAGGGCGGAATGAGCAGTTCTTC. The encoded protein is CASSPQAPGLAGGRNEQFF.

The CDR3 is CASSKGTSGSQSYNEQFF. CDR3 coding DNA: TGTGCCAGCAGCAAAGGTACCAGCGGGAGCCAGAGTTACAATGAGCAGTTCTTC. This sequence joins TRBV21-1 and TRBJ2-1; the DNA was not used to check the table's D call, TRBD2. TRBV21-1 is described as a pseudogene. The CDR3 extends over 18 amino acids.

The rearrangement uses TRBV14 and TRBJ2-5; the match to TRBD1 covers 9 bases. J lost 11 bases, V lost 8 bases, and 12 bases had no gene match. CDR1 and CDR2 (germline): SGHDN, FVKESK. This CDR3 is built from 13 residues. CDR3 amino acids: CASGRDRALEQYF. CDR3 coding DNA: TGTGCCAGCGGACGGGACAGGGCTCTGGAGCAGTACTTC. Variable domain in full (rest from reference TRBV14 and TRBJ2-5): EAGVTQFPSHSVIEKGQTVTLRCDPISGHDNLYWYRRVMGKEIKFLLHFVKESKQDESGMPNNRFLAERTGGTYSTLKVQPAELEDSGVYFCASGRDRALEQYFGPGTRLLVL.

The rearrangement links TRBV5-1 to TRBJ2-3, with D possibly being TRBD1 (5 bases). The germline V and J ends were trimmed by 4 bases and 6 bases, with 15 bases remaining between them. There are 14 residues in the CDR3. The germline V gene encodes CDR1 SGHRS and CDR2 YFSETQ. In DNA form, the CDR3 reads TGCGCCAGCAGCCATCATGACAGCGCGGATACGCAGTATTTT. It specifies CASSHHDSADTQYF.

V usage is TRBV28 and J usage is TRBJ1-2; maybe TRBD1 (6 bases). This CDR3 contains 14 residues. Trimming shortened V by 6 bases and J by 7 bases, and 18 bases separated the two germline ends. Germline V lookup: CDR1 MDHEN, CDR2 SYDVKM. DNA for the CDR3: TGTGCCAGCAGCCCCTTGGGGGGCTCGGGTGGCTACACCTTC. Its translation is CASSPLGGSGGYTF.

This sequence joins TRBV28 and TRBJ1-6, with D maybe TRBD1 (5 bases). CDR1 MDHEN and CDR2 SYDVKM come from the germline V gene. V was clipped by 5 bases and J by 6 bases, with 14 bases between them. The CDR3 consists of 15 residues. The CDR3 nucleotides read TGTGCCAGCAGTGGAAGACAGATGGGTAATTCACCCCTCCACTTT. Its protein is CASSGRQMGNSPLHF.